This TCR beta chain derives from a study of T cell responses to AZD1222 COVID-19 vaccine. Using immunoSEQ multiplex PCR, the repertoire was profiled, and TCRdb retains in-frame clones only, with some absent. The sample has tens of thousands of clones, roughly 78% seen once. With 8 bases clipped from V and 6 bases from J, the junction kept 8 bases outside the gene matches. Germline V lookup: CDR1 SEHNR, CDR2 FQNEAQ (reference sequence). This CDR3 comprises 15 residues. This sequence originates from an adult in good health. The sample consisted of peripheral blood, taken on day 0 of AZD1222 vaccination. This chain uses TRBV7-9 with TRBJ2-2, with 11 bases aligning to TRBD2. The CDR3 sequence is CASPSGTSGAGELFF. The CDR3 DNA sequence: TGTGCCAGCCCCTCCGGGACTAGCGGAGCCGGGGAGCTGTTTTTT.